These 26 T cell receptor beta chains were sequenced from one sample in a study of beta chain features in type 1 diabetes listed by TCRdb under 2018. The investigation overall reported the following: A moderate but significant shortening of TCRB CDR3 length was observed in type 1 diabetes patients in all four CD4+ subsets.

Their antigen targets remain unknown. Libraries were built with the immunoSEQ multiplex PCR assay. The entire isolated RNA was reverse transcribed using the High Capacity cDNA Reverse Transcription Kit, and thus expressed TCRB transcripts were sequenced. What TCRdb holds here is the immuneACCESS table cut down to in-frame rearrangements. Part of the clones is not present; checked against another copy, under half of the missing clones reflect an unresolved V gene, and the others are unexplained. This sample is represented by approximately 250,000 clones; about 11% of them were singletons. The ten most abundant clones make up more than 0.015% of the sample. The specimen sequenced was naive CD4+ T cells from blood. This specimen's cell subset or site label, interpreted: true naive CD4+ T cells. The origin of the receptors is a man aged 25 to 40 with type 1 diabetes.

The chain combines TRBV28 with TRBJ2-3; maybe TRBD2 (7 bases). Germline CDR1 is MDHEN and CDR2 is SYDVKM. With 6 bases removed from V and 4 bases from J, the gap between germline ends came to 23 bases. The CDR3 is 17 amino acids. Here the CDR3 reads CASSRPRGAGVPDTQYF. The CDR3 coding sequence is TGTGCCAGCAGCCGACCCCGGGGGGCAGGCGTCCCAGATACGCAGTATTTT. The full variable domain, in which reference TRBV28 and TRBJ2-3 provide the parts outside the CDR3, is DVKVTQSSRYLVKRTGEKVFLECVQDMDHENMFWYRQDPGLGLRLIYFSYDVKMKEKGDIPEGYSVSREKKERFSLILESASTNQTSMYLCASSRPRGAGVPDTQYFGPGTRLTVL.

The gene calls are TRBV29-1 and TRBJ2-5, with D tentatively TRBD1 (5 bases). With 7 bases removed from V and 5 bases from J, the gap between germline ends came to 17 bases. The CDR3 runs to 13 residues. The V gene's germline CDR1 is SQVTM and CDR2 ANQGSEA. The CDR3 loop is CSAIEAGRETQYF. Written as DNA, the CDR3 is TGCAGCGCGATTGAGGCAGGGCGGGAGACCCAGTACTTC.

The V and J genes are TRBV4-1 and TRBJ2-1, with TRBD2 matching 15 bases. This CDR3 spans 16 amino acids. Looked up from germline, CDR1 is MGHRA and CDR2 is YSYEKL. V dropped 0 bases and J dropped 8; count of bases not matched to a gene: 2. The CDR3 protein is CASSQEGTSGGYEQFF. Here the CDR3 DNA reads TGCGCCAGCAGCCAAGAAGGGACTAGCGGGGGGTATGAGCAGTTCTTC.

The chain uses TRBV5-4 and TRBJ2-5, with TRBD2 as a possible D gene (5 bases). V was pared by 4 bases and J by 5 bases, with 12 bases between. There are 13 residues in the CDR3. Germline V gives CDR1 SGHNT, CDR2 YYREEE (reference sequence). Here the CDR3 DNA reads TGTGCCAGCAGCCCTAGCTCCGGGGAGACCCAGTACTTC. Protein product: CASSPSSGETQYF.

This clone was counted between two and nine times. The chain carries TRBV7-6 and TRBJ2-7, with D possibly TRBD2 on 5 matching bases. The germline V gene encodes CDR1 SGHVS and CDR2 FNYEAQ. The ends were cut back, 6 bases at V and 6 bases at J, with 9 bases in the middle. The CDR3 sequence is 11 residues long. The CDR3 nucleotides are TGTGCCAGCAGTCACGGAGGCGAGCAGTACTTC. Amino acids: CASSHGGEQYF.

This clone was seen more than once but under ten times. The CDR3 DNA is TGTGCCAGCATCAGAAGGGGGTTTGGTGGCTACACCTTC. It is translated as CASIRRGFGGYTF. The rearrangement joins TRBV28 to TRBJ1-2; TRBD1 is a possible D gene (6 bases). The V gene lost 7 bases and the J gene lost 7 bases, with 16 bases spanning the gap. The CDR3 has 13 residues. Germline V gives CDR1 MDHEN, CDR2 SYDVKM.

The chain couples TRBV19 to TRBJ2-1; tentatively, D is TRBD1 (6 bases). V lost 6 bases and J lost 1, with 13 bases in between. The CDR3 totals 15 residues. Germline lookup yields CDR1 LNHDA and CDR2 SQIVND (reference sequence). The CDR3: CASSEDRPSYNEQFF. For the CDR3, the DNA is TGTGCCAGTAGCGAGGACAGACCTTCCTACAATGAGCAGTTCTTC.

There are a few counts of this clone. The chain carries TRBV5-4 and TRBJ2-2; D may be TRBD2 (5 bases). Trimming pared 2 bases from V and 7 bases from J, leaving 9 bases between. The germline V gene has CDR1 SGHNT and CDR2 YYREEE (reference sequence). This CDR3 spans 13 amino acids. CDR3: CASSFPRGGELFF. The DNA for the CDR3 is TGTGCCAGCAGCTTCCCCCGGGGCGGGGAGCTGTTTTTT.

This clone was observed a few times. V gene TRBV7-9 combines with J gene TRBJ1-4; unclear D gene. The CDR3 extends over 15 amino acids. Germline V CDR1 and CDR2: SEHNR, FQNEAQ (reference sequence). V shed 4 bases and J shed 0 bases, with 9 bases lying between them. CDR3: CASSSYSATNEKLFF. CDR3 coding DNA: TGTGCCAGCAGCTCCTACAGTGCAACTAATGAAAAACTGTTTTTT.

This clone occurred a few times. This chain connects TRBV29-1 to TRBJ2-5; 9 bases fit TRBD1. CDR3 length: 13 amino acids. Germline values: CDR1 SQVTM, CDR2 ANQGSEA. With V trimmed by 7 bases and J by 5 bases, 8 bases remained unmatched. For the CDR3, the DNA is TGCAGCGCTACAGGGGGCTCCGGTGAGACCCAGTACTTC. This translates into CSATGGSGETQYF.

The chain is built from TRBV7-2 and TRBJ2-7, with no clear D. Germline CDR1 reads SGHTA; CDR2 reads FQGNSA. Trimming left V 1 base short and J 2 bases short, with 12 bases between. The CDR3 loop spans 15 amino acids. CDR3 in amino acids: CASSLVSALAYEQYF. In DNA, the CDR3 is TGTGCCAGCAGCTTAGTGAGCGCTTTAGCCTACGAGCAGTACTTC.

The V gene is TRBV28, the J gene TRBJ1-2, with a weak D call TRBD1 (6 bases). The CDR3 consists of 12 residues. Germline CDR1 reads MDHEN; CDR2 reads SYDVKM. V lost 3 bases and J lost 9, with 11 bases in between. CDR3 sequence reads: CASSLKGGSYTF. Here the CDR3 DNA reads TGTGCCAGCAGTTTGAAGGGGGGGAGCTACACCTTC.

This sequence joins TRBV7-2 and TRBJ2-3, with 10 bases that match TRBD1. The germline gives CDR1 SGHTA, CDR2 FQGNSA. This CDR3 is built from 15 residues. Losses at the gene ends were 5 bases for V and 6 bases for J; bases not matched to a gene: 8. CDR3 DNA sequence: TGTGCCAGCAGCACGATCGGGACAGGGGAGGATACGCAGTATTTT. Encoded protein: CASSTIGTGEDTQYF.

The V gene is TRBV18, the J gene TRBJ2-5; TRBD2 matches 8 bases. The germline V gene has CDR1 KGHSH and CDR2 LQKENI. V dropped 0 bases and J dropped 2; count of bases not matched to a gene: 8. This CDR3 comprises 17 residues. This CDR3 is CASSPPYRRGAQETQYF. CDR3 nucleotide sequence: TGTGCCAGCTCACCACCGTATCGGCGGGGGGCTCAAGAGACCCAGTACTTC.

The table lists this clone with a few counts. J is TRBJ2-3 and V is TRBV4-2, with TRBD2 identical over 8 bases. V lost 0 bases, J lost 1 base, and 3 bases stayed unmatched. CDR1 and CDR2 from the germline V gene are LGHNA and YNFKEQ. The CDR3 is made up of 16 amino acids. CDR3 nucleotides: TGTGCCAGCAGCCAAGAGCGGGGGGCAGGCACAGATACGCAGTATTTT. It is translated as CASSQERGAGTDTQYF.

This sequence joins TRBV7-8 and TRBJ2-7; maybe TRBD1 (7 bases). The V gene's germline CDR1 is SGHVS and CDR2 FQNEAQ. The CDR3 has 14 amino acids. V was shortened by 3 bases and J by 5 bases, with 14 bases between the two germline ends. The CDR3 loop reads CASSFLEGAHEQYF. The CDR3 nucleotides read TGTGCCAGCAGCTTCTTGGAGGGGGCTCACGAGCAGTACTTC.

This chain links TRBV7-2 with TRBJ1-2, with D perhaps matching TRBD1 (5 bases). The CDR3 has 14 amino acids. Germline V gene lookup returns CDR1 SGHTA and CDR2 FQGNSA. V dropped 1 base and J dropped 2 bases, with 8 bases sitting between them. This CDR3 is CASSLDQGNYGYTF. For the CDR3, the DNA is TGTGCCAGCAGCTTAGATCAGGGCAACTATGGCTACACCTTC.

In its sample, this clone was seen a few times. Other nucleotide sequences from this sample produce the same CDR3. The chain couples TRBV7-2 to TRBJ2-7; TRBD1 agrees at 7 bases. CDR3 length equals 13 residues. V gave up 3 bases and J gave up 4 bases; unmatched junction bases: 3. Germline V gene data show CDR1 as SGHTA and CDR2 as FQGNSA. In DNA, the CDR3 is TGTGCCAGCAGCTTTGACAGGGCTTACGAGCAGTACTTC. Translating gives CASSFDRAYEQYF.

The chain is built from TRBV20-1 and TRBJ2-5; D gene uncertain. V lost 2 bases and J lost 5, with 6 bases in between. This CDR3 is built from 11 residues. Germline values: CDR1 DFQATT, CDR2 SNEGSKA (reference sequence). The CDR3 reads CSARPRETQYF. In DNA, the CDR3 is TGCAGTGCTAGACCCAGGGAGACCCAGTACTTC.

The chain couples TRBV15 to TRBJ2-5; 10 bases are shared with TRBD1. CDR1 and CDR2 (germline): LNHNV, YYDKDF (reference sequence). The CDR3 runs to 15 residues. The trim removed 3 bases at V and 0 bases at J, leaving 1 base unmatched. The CDR3 loop reads CATSRDRGYQETQYF. CDR3 coding DNA: TGTGCCACCAGCAGGGACAGGGGGTACCAAGAGACCCAGTACTTC.

The rearrangement joins TRBV5-1 to TRBJ2-3; 8 nucleotides match TRBD2. The trim removed 2 bases at V and 0 bases at J, leaving 5 bases unmatched. There are 16 residues in the CDR3. The germline CDR1 and CDR2 sequences are SGHRS and YFSETQ. The CDR3 here is CASSLVASGSTDTQYF. Here the CDR3 DNA reads TGCGCCAGCAGCTTAGTGGCTAGCGGGAGCACAGATACGCAGTATTTT.

The rearrangement uses TRBV5-1 and TRBJ2-7, with D possibly being TRBD2 (6 bases). V was cut by 1 base and J by 0 bases, with 8 bases left in between. This CDR3 region has 14 residues. Germline CDR1 is SGHRS and CDR2 is YFSETQ. The CDR3 DNA reads as TGCGCCAGCAGCTTGCGGGAGAGCTCCTACGAGCAGTACTTC. Translation gives CASSLRESSYEQYF.

The CDR3 spells CASSETGTSGGNRVTDTQYF. As DNA, the CDR3 is TGTGCCAGCAGCGAAACCGGGACTAGCGGGGGGAACCGCGTTACAGATACGCAGTATTTT. The J gene is TRBJ2-3, the V gene TRBV9; 15 bases align to TRBD2. Unmatched junction bases numbered 14, after V lost 3 bases and J lost 3 bases. Germline lookup yields CDR1 SGDLS and CDR2 YYNGEE. The CDR3 is 20 amino acids.

This clone was recorded a few times. The J gene is TRBJ1-5, the V gene TRBV7-2; TRBD1 agrees at 11 bases. This CDR3 has 15 residues. The trim removed 6 bases at V and 4 bases at J, leaving 5 bases unmatched. Germline V gene data show CDR1 as SGHTA and CDR2 as FQGNSA. CDR3 nucleotides: TGTGCCAGCAGTCCGGACAGGGGGCGGAATCAGCCCCAGCATTTT. This translates into CASSPDRGRNQPQHF.

This clone appeared a few times. The V gene is TRBV30, the J gene TRBJ1-2; possible D gene TRBD1, 6 bases. This CDR3 spans 13 amino acids. Per the germline V gene, CDR1 is GTSNPN and CDR2 is SVGIG (reference sequence). V was clipped by 1 base and J by 4 bases, with 10 bases between them. In DNA, the CDR3 is TGTGCCTGGAGTGGGACAGTAGCCTATGGCTACACCTTC. Its protein product is CAWSGTVAYGYTF. Complete variable domain (other parts from reference TRBV30 and TRBJ1-2): SQTIHQWPATLVQPVGSPLSLECTVEGTSNPNLYWYRQAAGRGLQLLFYSVGIGQISSEVPQNLSASRPQDRQFILSSKKLLLSDSGFYLCAWSGTVAYGYTFGSGTRLTVV.

This clone came up a few times. The gene calls are TRBV19 and TRBJ1-1; 7 bases line up with TRBD1. The V gene end was trimmed by 6 bases and the J gene end by 0 bases; junction bases not matched to a gene: 4. Per the germline V gene, CDR1 is LNHDA and CDR2 is SQIVND (reference sequence). The CDR3 covers 14 residues. The CDR3 DNA sequence: TGTGCCAGTAGGGGGGACAGACTGAACACTGAAGCTTTCTTT. Protein sequence: CASRGDRLNTEAFF.